The 29 T cell receptor beta chains reported below all come from one sample, sequenced in a study of cytomegalovirus exposure and HLA in healthy donors. Researchers ran the PCR with 60 Vbeta and 13 Jbeta primers. Sequencing was performed with immunoSEQ multiplex PCR; in TCRdb, only in-frame clones are kept and a portion is missing. Of around 150,000 clones in the sample, around four fifths were seen once. Source material: PBMCs. The receptors here all came from a young woman in good health and CMV-seronegative.

The chain joins TRBV6-5 to TRBJ1-4, with 9 positions matching TRBD1. The V segment lost 5 bases and the J segment 8 bases; nucleotides outside the gene matches: 9. The CDR3 runs 15 residues. Germline CDR1 and CDR2: MNHEY and SVGAGI. In DNA, the CDR3 is TGTGCCAGCAGTCACTTGACAGGGGGGGGCGAAAAACTGTTTTTT. It is translated as CASSHLTGGGEKLFF.

The rearrangement links TRBV4-1 to TRBJ2-5; 10 positions match TRBD2. V trimming: 2 bases; J trimming: 4 bases; junction bases outside the gene matches: 4. CDR3 length: 15 residues. CDR1 is MGHRA and CDR2 is YSYEKL in the germline V gene. The CDR3 reads CASSQLGLAVETQYF. The CDR3 region has the DNA TGCGCCAGCAGCCAACTCGGACTAGCGGTAGAGACCCAGTACTTC.

The gene calls are TRBV6-1 and TRBJ1-4; TRBD1 matches at 7 bases. The CDR3 consists of 13 residues. CDR1 is MNHNS, CDR2 SASEGT, per germline. V was pared by 10 bases and J by 4 bases, with 6 bases of the junction left unmatched. DNA of the CDR3: TGTGCCACCTCGGGACAGCTTAATGAAAAACTGTTTTTT. Protein: CATSGQLNEKLFF.

The chain recombines TRBV28 with TRBJ2-4; tentatively, D is TRBD1 (6 bases). Germline CDR1 MDHEN, CDR2 SYDVKM. V lost 6 bases to trimming and J lost 6 bases, with 18 bases between them. The CDR3 extends over 15 amino acids. The CDR3 protein is CASRPQGFDGNIQYF. CDR3 in DNA: TGTGCCAGCAGACCACAGGGTTTTGATGGAAACATTCAGTACTTC.

J is TRBJ1-2 and V is TRBV5-6, with D unresolved. Per germline, CDR1 SGHDT and CDR2 YYEEEE. This CDR3 region has 12 residues. Trimming stripped 4 bases from V and 2 bases from J, with 6 bases between. Here the CDR3 reads CASSPRNYGYTF. For the CDR3, the DNA is TGTGCCAGCAGCCCGAGGAACTATGGCTACACCTTC.

The chain has TRBV30 and TRBJ1-4; unclear D gene. V was shortened by 1 base and J by 2 bases, with 11 bases between the two germline ends. Germline lookup yields CDR1 GTSNPN and CDR2 SVGIG (reference sequence). This CDR3 is 15 amino acids long. CDR3 sequence reads: CAWSATSGTNEKLFF. Here the CDR3 DNA reads TGTGCCTGGAGTGCCACGTCGGGGACTAATGAAAAACTGTTTTTT.

In this sample, this clone turned up once. CDR3 sequence: CASSRTGSRQGYTF. CDR3 bases: TGTGCCAGTAGCCGGACAGGGAGTCGGCAGGGCTACACCTTC. The rearrangement uses TRBV19 and TRBJ1-2, with 8 bases fitting TRBD1. The CDR3 runs 14 residues. V lost 6 bases and J lost 8; bases outside the gene matches: 11. CDR1 is LNHDA and CDR2 is SQIVND in the germline V gene (reference sequence).

The rearrangement uses TRBV29-1 and TRBJ2-7; 7 nucleotides agree with TRBD2. The length of the CDR3 is 12 residues. The germline gives CDR1 SQVTM, CDR2 ANQGSEA. V was pared by 6 bases and J by 3 bases, with 5 bases of the junction left unmatched. In nucleotides, the CDR3 is TGCAGCGTCGTAAGCGGGATCTACGAGCAGTACTTC. Its translation is CSVVSGIYEQYF.

V usage is TRBV4-1 and J usage is TRBJ2-1, with 9 bases lining up with TRBD1. The junction had 7 bases not matched to a gene; V was cut back by 2 bases and J by 8 bases. The CDR3 is made up of 15 amino acids. The germline CDR1 and CDR2 sequences are MGHRA and YSYEKL. CDR3 bases: TGCGCCAGCAGCCAAAAGGACAGGGGATCCCATGAGCAGTTCTTC. Its translation: CASSQKDRGSHEQFF.

This clone was observed a single time. V is TRBV18 and J is TRBJ2-7, with D hard to call. V was pared by 5 bases and J by 5 bases, with 13 bases between. This CDR3 spans 13 amino acids. The V gene's germline CDR1 is KGHSH and CDR2 LQKENI. CDR3 loop: CASSLLETHEQYF. The CDR3 DNA reads TGTGCCAGCTCATTATTAGAAACCCACGAGCAGTACTTC.

The V and J genes are TRBV4-2 and TRBJ1-2; no clear D gene. CDR1 and CDR2 from the germline V gene are LGHNA and YNFKEQ. The CDR3 runs 13 residues. The V end lost 0 bases, the J end lost 4 bases, and 6 bases lay between the germline ends. The CDR3 reads CASSQDGAYGYTF. In DNA, the CDR3 is TGTGCCAGCAGCCAAGACGGAGCCTATGGCTACACCTTC.

This chain links TRBV5-4 with TRBJ2-5; the match to TRBD2 covers 9 bases. V lost 0 bases, J lost 1 base, and 7 bases stayed unmatched. Germline assignment: CDR1 SGHNT and CDR2 YYREEE (reference sequence). The CDR3 length is 17 residues. In nucleotides, the CDR3 is TGTGCCAGCAGCTTGGCCGGGCGGCGGGGGGGCCAAGAGACCCAGTACTTC. It is translated as CASSLAGRRGGQETQYF.

The chain uses TRBV28 and TRBJ1-5; D might be TRBD1 (5 bases). V shed 2 bases and J shed 4 bases, with 9 bases lying between them. CDR1 and CDR2 from the germline V gene are MDHEN and SYDVKM. The CDR3 has 14 amino acids. CDR3 region: CASSLMGGNQPQHF. The CDR3 coding sequence is TGTGCCAGCAGTTTAATGGGGGGAAATCAGCCCCAGCATTTT.

This rearrangement joins TRBV7-8 to TRBJ2-3, with TRBD2 matching 8 bases. The germline CDR1 and CDR2 sequences are SGHVS and FQNEAQ. V lost 5 bases, J lost 3 bases, and 7 bases stayed unmatched. The CDR3 has 15 amino acids. The CDR3 reads CASSHLRLATDTQYF. The CDR3 DNA is TGTGCCAGCAGCCACCTGAGACTAGCGACAGATACGCAGTATTTT.

V is TRBV28 and J is TRBJ1-2; TRBD1 aligns across 10 bases. The CDR3 sequence is 12 residues long. Unmatched junction bases numbered 1, after V lost 8 bases and J lost 4 bases. The germline CDR1 and CDR2 sequences are MDHEN and SYDVKM. CDR3 sequence reads: CASGTGVYGYTF. DNA of the CDR3: TGTGCCAGCGGGACAGGGGTCTATGGCTACACCTTC.

The J gene is TRBJ2-1, the V gene TRBV7-9; TRBD1 agrees at 7 bases. CDR1 is SEHNR, CDR2 FQNEAQ, per germline (reference sequence). Trimming cost V 5 bases and J 5 bases; bases outside gene matches: 9. The CDR3 contains 15 residues. CDR3 bases: TGTGCCAGCAGCCCGACCAGGGGACAGAACAATGAGCAGTTCTTC. Its translation is CASSPTRGQNNEQFF.

A single count supports this clone. This sequence joins TRBV10-3 and TRBJ1-5; the match to TRBD1 covers 7 bases. The CDR3 is 13 residues long. CDR1 and CDR2 (germline): ENHRY, SYGVKD. V dropped 7 bases and J dropped 6; count of bases not matched to a gene: 6. CDR3 sequence: CAIIPRGLQPQHF. The CDR3 DNA sequence: TGTGCCATCATTCCAAGGGGGCTTCAGCCCCAGCATTTT.

J is TRBJ2-7 and V is TRBV5-1; 9 bases align to TRBD1. V gave up 2 bases and J gave up 5 bases; unmatched junction bases: 2. The CDR3 is 13 amino acids. Germline V gene lookup returns CDR1 SGHRS and CDR2 YFSETQ. As DNA, the CDR3 is TGCGCCAGCAGCTTACAGGGGGCCCACGAGCAGTACTTC. Its protein is CASSLQGAHEQYF.

The chain has TRBV7-8 and TRBJ2-7, with 7 positions matching TRBD1. Germline trimming cut 5 bases from V and 5 bases from J; bases unmatched to any gene: 6. The CDR3 loop spans 13 amino acids. From germline, CDR1 is SGHVS and CDR2 FQNEAQ. In DNA form, the CDR3 reads TGTGCCAGCAGCCAGGGACAGAACGACGAGCAGTACTTC. Translation gives CASSQGQNDEQYF.

The J gene is TRBJ1-4, the V gene TRBV6-8; 11 nucleotides match TRBD1. Looked up from germline, CDR1 is MNHGY and CDR2 is SAAAGT. The CDR3 covers 18 residues. The trim removed 0 bases at V and 6 bases at J, leaving 9 bases unmatched. Here the CDR3 reads CASSYSNSGTGGDEKLFF. The CDR3 DNA sequence: TGTGCCAGCAGTTACTCGAATAGCGGGACAGGGGGAGATGAAAAACTGTTTTTT.

This clone was picked up one time. The genes are TRBV29-1 and TRBJ2-5; 8 bases line up with TRBD1. There are 11 residues in the CDR3. The J segment lost 4 bases and the V segment lost 6 bases, leaving 1 base of the junction unmatched. Germline values: CDR1 SQVTM, CDR2 ANQGSEA. The CDR3 loop is CSVGTGETQYF. CDR3 nucleotide sequence: TGCAGCGTGGGGACAGGAGAGACCCAGTACTTC.

This clone was seen just once. J is TRBJ1-1 and V is TRBV5-1, with D tentatively TRBD1 (5 bases). The germline CDR1 and CDR2 sequences are SGHRS and YFSETQ. The CDR3 runs to 13 residues. V dropped 1 base and J dropped 4 bases, with 8 bases sitting between them. CDR3 in DNA: TGCGCCAGCAGCTTGACAGGTTCCACTGAAGCTTTCTTT. Its translation: CASSLTGSTEAFF.

The chain is built from TRBV28 and TRBJ2-3; D is possibly TRBD2 (6 bases). V was pared by 2 bases and J by 14 bases, with 14 bases between. Germline V gives CDR1 MDHEN, CDR2 SYDVKM. This CDR3 region has 12 residues. CDR3 sequence: CASSLGTQRVYF. CDR3 coding DNA: TGTGCCAGCAGTTTAGGGACTCAAAGGGTGTATTTT.

The V call is TRBV4-1, the J call TRBJ2-7, with no clear D. Germline-derived CDR1 and CDR2 are MGHRA and YSYEKL. The CDR3 spans 15 residues. With 0 bases removed from V and 3 bases from J, the gap between germline ends came to 12 bases. CDR3 nucleotide sequence: TGCGCCAGCAGCCAAGAGTTATTTTCGGGCTACGAGCAGTACTTC. This codes for CASSQELFSGYEQYF.

J is TRBJ2-3 and V is TRBV7-6; 12 nucleotides agree with TRBD2. CDR3 length: 17 amino acids. Trimming at V came to 1 base and at J to 2 bases, leaving 4 bases not matched to a gene. Germline CDR1 SGHVS, CDR2 FNYEAQ. DNA for the CDR3: TGTGCCAGCAGCTTAGGGGGACTAGCGGGCCTCACAGATACGCAGTATTTT. Its protein product is CASSLGGLAGLTDTQYF.

This chain uses TRBV2 with TRBJ2-5, with 11 bases lining up with TRBD2. Germline V gene data show CDR1 as SNHLY and CDR2 as FYNNEI. V lost 7 bases, J lost 5 bases, and 6 bases stayed unmatched. The CDR3 runs to 14 residues. CDR3 in amino acids: CASKLAGVAETQYF. As DNA, the CDR3 is TGTGCCAGCAAACTAGCGGGGGTCGCCGAGACCCAGTACTTC.

The chain joins TRBV19 to TRBJ2-3; 10 bases are a match to TRBD2. V was clipped by 5 bases and J by 3 bases; unmatched bases: 5. Germline CDR1 and CDR2: LNHDA and SQIVND (reference sequence). The CDR3 has 15 amino acids. The CDR3 is CASSRFSGGTDTQYF. DNA for the CDR3: TGTGCCAGTAGTCGATTTAGCGGGGGGACAGATACGCAGTATTTT.

J is TRBJ1-5 and V is TRBV7-8, with 10 bases identical to TRBD1. CDR1 SGHVS and CDR2 FQNEAQ come from the germline V gene. With V trimmed by 1 base and J by 0 bases, 6 bases remained unmatched. The CDR3 is 18 residues long. The CDR3 DNA sequence: TGTGCCAGCAGCTTAGGGGGACAGGGGATATATAGCAATCAGCCCCAGCATTTT. Residues: CASSLGGQGIYSNQPQHF.

The chain couples TRBV7-9 to TRBJ2-2, with TRBD1 identical over 9 bases. J gave up 6 bases and V 8 bases, and 7 bases lay outside the gene matches. Germline values: CDR1 SEHNR, CDR2 FQNEAQ (reference sequence). The CDR3 is 14 residues long. The CDR3 protein is CASGLQGASGELFF. CDR3 in DNA: TGTGCCAGCGGACTACAGGGGGCATCCGGGGAGCTGTTTTTT.